The 26 T cell receptor beta chains below were found in one sample sequenced in a study of T cells in Graves' hyperthyroidism and ophthalmopathy. Amplified regions were TCR beta CDR3 sequences from RNA transcripts. Researchers ran a first-round RT-PCR on the TCR CDR3 using the HTBI primer set. From the multiplex PCR reads, TCRdb called clonotypes with MiXCR, one entry per CDR3 protein. The sample holds under 250,000 distinct CDR3 sequences, around 26% seen once. Material for sequencing was blood. These TCRs come from a woman aged 40 to 50 with Graves' ophthalmopathy.

In its sample, this clonotype was seen many times. CDR3 sequence (DNA): TGTGCCAGCAGCCCCGGCAGGGAATTTGGGGACACCATATATTTT. Encoded protein: CASSPGREFGDTIYF. The chain combines TRBV28 with TRBJ1-3; D might be TRBD1 (5 bases). The germline CDR1 and CDR2 sequences are MDHEN and SYDVKM. The CDR3 runs 15 residues. Between the trimmed V and J ends, which lost 6 bases and 8 bases, there was a span of 20 bases.

This chain uses TRBV12-3 or TRBV12-4 with TRBJ2-7, with 7 bases matching TRBD1. The CDR3 extends over 17 amino acids. After removal of 5 bases from V and 3 bases from J, the junction contained 16 bases not matched to a gene. For the CDR3, the DNA is TGTGCCAGCAGTCGAACTCGAGGGACAGTTAAGGGCTACGAGCAGTACTTC. Translating it yields CASSRTRGTVKGYEQYF.

In its sample, this clonotype was seen many times. The J gene is TRBJ2-7, the V gene TRBV24-1, with D maybe TRBD1 (5 bases). V was clipped by 2 bases and J by 4 bases, with 8 bases between them. The CDR3 has 13 residues. Germline CDR1 and CDR2: KGHDR and SFDVKD. DNA for the CDR3: TGTGCCACCAGTGATTACAGGTCATACGAGCAGTACTTC. This gives the protein CATSDYRSYEQYF.

In regard to this clonotype: A clone one base away is much larger, so this may be a read error. V gene TRBV12-3 or TRBV12-4 combines with J gene TRBJ1-6; tentative D call: TRBD1 (5 bases). The CDR3 extends over 14 amino acids. This chain's CDR3 is CASSEGQDNSPLYF. Written as DNA, the CDR3 is TGTGCCAGCAGTGAAGGACAAGATAATTCACCCCTCTACTTT.

This clonotype came up many times. V is TRBV5-1 and J is TRBJ2-2; 10 bases are shared with TRBD2. There are 17 residues in the CDR3. The junction had 9 bases not matched to a gene; V was cut back by 1 base and J by 6 bases. Germline V gene lookup returns CDR1 SGHRS and CDR2 YFSETQ. CDR3 in DNA: TGCGCCAGCAGCTTGAGGTGGCTAGCGGGAGCCGCCGGGGAGCTGTTTTTT. Translating it yields CASSLRWLAGAAGELFF.

This sequence joins TRBV6-1 and TRBJ1-3, with 11 bases aligning to TRBD1. With V trimmed by 4 bases and J by 4 bases, 3 bases remained unmatched. The CDR3 loop spans 15 amino acids. CDR1 is MNHNS and CDR2 is SASEGT in the germline V gene. CDR3 bases: TGTGCCAGCAGTGCCGGGACAGGGGGAGGAAACACCATATATTTT. As protein: CASSAGTGGGNTIYF.

This clonotype was recorded at least ten times. This chain uses TRBV2 with TRBJ1-2, with D maybe TRBD1 (5 bases). CDR3 length: 13 amino acids. The ends were cut back, 7 bases at V and 0 bases at J, with 9 bases in the middle. Germline V gene lookup returns CDR1 SNHLY and CDR2 FYNNEI. DNA of the CDR3: TGTGCCAGCACAAGGACAACTAACTATGGCTACACCTTC. Its protein is CASTRTTNYGYTF.

This clonotype was counted only a few times. The genes are TRBV19 and TRBJ1-1; possibly TRBD1 for D (5 bases). Germline CDR1 reads LNHDA; CDR2 reads SQIVND (reference sequence). CDR3 length: 13 amino acids. V gave up 7 bases and J gave up 2 bases, with 11 bases separating them. The DNA for the CDR3 is TGTGCCAGTAACCGGGGGAGTAACACTGAAGCTTTCTTT. Translating it yields CASNRGSNTEAFF.

With respect to this clonotype: The conserved phenylalanine or tryptophan is not found at the CDR3 terminus, so this likely reflects a read error. It is unclear where the CDR3 begins or ends on the DNA, so no DNA is shown, and the CDR3 is as TCRdb lists it. The chain recombines TRBV7-2 with TRBJ2-2; TRBD1 reflects the table's D call only, with no check against the DNA. The CDR3 is made up of 13 amino acids, end residues included. Germline lookup yields CDR1 SGHTA and CDR2 FQGNSA. The CDR3 sequence is CASSPTGTGEPFL.

This clonotype was counted many times. The chain links TRBV12-3 or TRBV12-4 to TRBJ2-3, with D perhaps matching TRBD2 (5 bases). V shed 4 bases and J shed 2 bases, with 13 bases lying between them. The CDR3 consists of 15 residues. CDR3 residues: CASSSSSTATDTQYF. For the CDR3, the DNA is TGTGCCAGCAGTTCTAGCAGCACCGCCACAGATACGCAGTATTTT.

This clonotype was seen many times. The chain recombines TRBV6-5 with TRBJ1-1; 9 bases are shared with TRBD1. The CDR3 length is 17 residues. Germline V gene lookup returns CDR1 MNHEY and CDR2 SVGAGI. Unmatched junction bases numbered 7, after V lost 2 bases and J lost 0 bases. The CDR3 spells CASSYLGQGPMNTEAFF. The CDR3 bases are TGTGCCAGCAGTTACCTGGGACAGGGCCCGATGAACACTGAAGCTTTCTTT.

This clonotype showed up many times. V is TRBV3-1 and J is TRBJ2-4; possible D gene TRBD2, 8 bases. Germline CDR1 reads LGHDT; CDR2 reads YNNKEL (reference sequence). V gave up 1 base and J gave up 0 bases, with 19 bases separating them. The CDR3 runs to 19 residues. CDR3 sequence (DNA): TGTGCCAGCAGCCAAGTCGGGACAGCGGGGGCTCTAGCCAAAAACATTCAGTACTTC. This encodes CASSQVGTAGALAKNIQYF.

This clonotype was recorded only once. The V and J genes are TRBV28 and TRBJ1-2, with TRBD1 matching 9 bases. Germline CDR1 and CDR2: MDHEN and SYDVKM. The ends lost 6 bases at V and 4 bases at J; junction bases unmatched: 12. The CDR3 is 16 amino acids. The CDR3 sequence: CASRAGQGRPPYGYTF. DNA for the CDR3: TGTGCCAGCAGAGCCGGACAGGGGAGGCCTCCCTATGGCTACACCTTC.

This clonotype was seen ten or more times. This sequence joins TRBV28 and TRBJ1-1; D possibly corresponds to TRBD1 (6 bases). There are 14 residues in the CDR3. The V gene lost 7 bases and the J gene lost 6 bases, with 18 bases spanning the gap. Germline V gene sequence: CDR1 MDHEN, CDR2 SYDVKM. DNA for the CDR3: TGTGCCAGCACCCCCGTCCAGGGGAGGGCTGAAGCTTTCTTT. Translated: CASTPVQGRAEAFF.

Many counts were recorded for this clonotype. The chain joins TRBV20-1 to TRBJ2-5; 10 nucleotides agree with TRBD2. The V gene end was trimmed by 1 base and the J gene end by 5 bases; junction bases not matched to a gene: 10. This CDR3 is 16 amino acids long. The germline V gene has CDR1 DFQATT and CDR2 SNEGSKA (reference sequence). CDR3 loop: CSARGSLAGATETQYF. CDR3 nucleotides: TGCAGTGCTAGAGGGAGCCTAGCGGGAGCGACGGAGACCCAGTACTTC.

This clonotype showed up many times. The chain joins TRBV19 to TRBJ1-5, with D unclear. Germline V CDR1 and CDR2: LNHDA, SQIVND (reference sequence). This CDR3 has 14 amino acids. V lost 7 bases to trimming and J lost 3 bases, with 13 bases between them. In DNA form, the CDR3 reads TGTGCCAGTAAGGTCGGGGATCTCAATCAGCCCCAGCATTTT. Translation gives CASKVGDLNQPQHF.

This clonotype was recorded at least ten times. The chain combines TRBV12-3 or TRBV12-4 with TRBJ2-4; TRBD1 matches at 9 bases. The V segment lost 8 bases and the J segment 2 bases; nucleotides outside the gene matches: 10. The CDR3 has 16 amino acids. The CDR3 region has the DNA TGTGCCAGCGCCCCCGGGACAGGGAGTTCCAAAAACATTCAGTACTTC. Its protein is CASAPGTGSSKNIQYF.

This clonotype was counted at least ten times. The junction does not match germline at one end; this may be a read error. The chain carries TRBV3-1 and TRBJ1-3, with a weak D call TRBD1 (5 bases). The CDR3 totals 15 residues. Per the germline V gene, CDR1 is LGHDT and CDR2 is YNNKEL (reference sequence). For the CDR3, the DNA is TGTGCCAGCAGCCAAGTACAAGGGACTGGAAACACCACATATTTT. This translates into CASSQVQGTGNTTYF.

This clonotype came up a few times. Being one base from a much bigger clone, this may be a read error. The rearrangement joins TRBV7-9 to TRBJ2-2; D is uncertain. Per the germline V gene, CDR1 is SEHNR and CDR2 is FQNEAQ (reference sequence). CDR3 length: 13 amino acids. CDR3 protein: CASSLENTWELFF. CDR3 in DNA: TGTGCCAGCAGCCTCGAAAACACCTGGGAGCTGTTTTTT. Combining the CDR3 with reference TRBV7-9 and TRBJ2-2 gives the whole variable domain DTGVSQNPRHKITKRGQNVTFRCDPISEHNRLYWYRQTLGQGPEFLTYFQNEAQLEKSRLLSDRFSAERPKGSFSTLEIQRTEQGDSAMYLCASSLENTWELFFGEGSRLTVL.

The sample holds many counts of this clonotype. The V gene is TRBV10-2, the J gene TRBJ1-1; D gene ambiguous. Germline V gene lookup returns CDR1 WSHSY and CDR2 SAAADI. V shed 3 bases and J shed 7 bases, with 9 bases lying between them. CDR3 length: 12 amino acids. The chain's CDR3 is CASSDSGLEAFF. The CDR3 nucleotides are TGCGCCAGCAGTGATTCCGGACTTGAAGCTTTCTTT.

This clonotype was seen repeatedly, ten times or more. The CDR3 reads CASKLGSGGTYEQYF. The CDR3 coding sequence is TGTGCCAGCAAGCTGGGATCGGGGGGCACCTACGAGCAGTACTTC. The chain links TRBV6-1 to TRBJ2-7; tentatively, D is TRBD2 (7 bases). The V gene's germline CDR1 is MNHNS and CDR2 SASEGT. Trimming left V 7 bases short and J 2 bases short, with 18 bases between. There are 15 residues in the CDR3.

This clonotype has ten or more counts. The chain employs TRBV9 and TRBJ1-1; D unresolved. This CDR3 has 13 residues. V was clipped by 0 bases and J by 0 bases, with 3 bases between them. CDR1 SGDLS and CDR2 YYNGEE come from the germline V gene. The CDR3 reads CASSVVMNTEAFF. CDR3 nucleotide sequence: TGTGCCAGCAGCGTAGTAATGAACACTGAAGCTTTCTTT. The whole variable domain, filled in from reference TRBV9 and TRBJ1-1, reads DSGVTQTPKHLITATGQRVTLRCSPRSGDLSVYWYQQSLDQGLQFLIQYYNGEERAKGNILERFSAQQFPDLHSELNLSSLELGDSALYFCASSVVMNTEAFFGQGTRLTVV.

The V gene is TRBV28, the J gene TRBJ1-2, with 10 bases lining up with TRBD1. Germline CDR1 and CDR2: MDHEN and SYDVKM. V was pared by 2 bases and J by 8 bases, with 2 bases of the junction left unmatched. CDR3 size: 13 residues. In nucleotides, the CDR3 is TGTGCCAGCAGTTTAGGGACAGGGGCGGGCTACACCTTC. It translates to CASSLGTGAGYTF.

This clonotype came up many times. The rearrangement uses TRBV28 and TRBJ1-1; 7 bases match TRBD1. Unmatched junction bases numbered 12, after V lost 5 bases and J lost 3 bases. Germline CDR1 is MDHEN and CDR2 is SYDVKM. The CDR3 extends over 16 amino acids. The CDR3 protein is CASSVDRDQLDTEAFF. The CDR3 nucleotides are TGTGCCAGCAGTGTCGACAGGGATCAGTTGGACACTGAAGCTTTCTTT.

In its sample, this clonotype was seen many times. This rearrangement joins TRBV9 to TRBJ2-2, with D perhaps matching TRBD2 (5 bases). Per germline, CDR1 SGDLS and CDR2 YYNGEE. This CDR3 is built from 15 residues. V was cut by 0 bases and J by 6 bases, with 12 bases left in between. CDR3: CASSVDLGISGELFF. CDR3 nucleotide sequence: TGTGCCAGCAGCGTAGATCTCGGGATCTCCGGGGAGCTGTTTTTT.

This clonotype occurred many times. The chain employs TRBV6-1 and TRBJ1-1; 9 nucleotides line up with TRBD1. The CDR3 consists of 14 residues. The germline gives CDR1 MNHNS, CDR2 SASEGT. Losses at the gene ends were 6 bases for V and 11 bases for J; bases not matched to a gene: 13. The CDR3 region has the DNA TGTGCCAGCAGAGCCGGACAGGGGATTCGGGGGGCTTTCTTT. Protein: CASRAGQGIRGAFF.